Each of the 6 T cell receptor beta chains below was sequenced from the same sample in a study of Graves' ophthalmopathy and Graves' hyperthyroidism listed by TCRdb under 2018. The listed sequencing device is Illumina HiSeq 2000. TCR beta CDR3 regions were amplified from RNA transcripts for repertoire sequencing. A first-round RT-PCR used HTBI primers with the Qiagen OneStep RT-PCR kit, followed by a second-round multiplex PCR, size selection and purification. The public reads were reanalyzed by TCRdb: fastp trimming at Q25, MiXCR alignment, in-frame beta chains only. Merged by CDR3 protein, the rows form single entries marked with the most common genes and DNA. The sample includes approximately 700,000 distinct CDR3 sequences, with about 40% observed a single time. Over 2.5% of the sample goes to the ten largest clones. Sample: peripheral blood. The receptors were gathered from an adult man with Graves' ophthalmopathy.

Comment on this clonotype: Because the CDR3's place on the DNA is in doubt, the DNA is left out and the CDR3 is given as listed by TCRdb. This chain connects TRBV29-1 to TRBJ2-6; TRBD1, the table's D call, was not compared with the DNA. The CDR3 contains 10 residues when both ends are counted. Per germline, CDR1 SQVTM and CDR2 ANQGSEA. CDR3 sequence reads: CSVGTGTQAF.

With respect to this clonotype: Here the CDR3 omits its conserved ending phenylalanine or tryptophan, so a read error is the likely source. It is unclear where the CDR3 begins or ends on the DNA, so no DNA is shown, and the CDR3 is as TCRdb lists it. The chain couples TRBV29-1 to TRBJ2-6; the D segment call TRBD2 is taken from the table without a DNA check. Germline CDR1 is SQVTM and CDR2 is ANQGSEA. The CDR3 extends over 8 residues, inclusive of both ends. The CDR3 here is CSVGREAS.

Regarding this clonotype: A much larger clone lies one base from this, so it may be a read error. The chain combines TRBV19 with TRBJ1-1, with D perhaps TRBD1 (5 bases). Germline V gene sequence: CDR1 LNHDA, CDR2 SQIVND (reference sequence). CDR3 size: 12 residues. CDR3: CAGSYRQMKAFF. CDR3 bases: TGTGCCGGTAGTTACAGACAGATGAAAGCTTTCTTT.

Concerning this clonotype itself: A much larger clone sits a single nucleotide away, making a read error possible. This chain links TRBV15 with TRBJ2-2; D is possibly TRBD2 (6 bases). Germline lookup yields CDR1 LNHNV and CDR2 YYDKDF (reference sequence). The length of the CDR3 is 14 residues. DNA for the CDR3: TGTGCCACCAGTGGCGTCAGGCGGAACGGGGGGCTGTTTTTT. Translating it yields CATSGVRRNGGLFF.

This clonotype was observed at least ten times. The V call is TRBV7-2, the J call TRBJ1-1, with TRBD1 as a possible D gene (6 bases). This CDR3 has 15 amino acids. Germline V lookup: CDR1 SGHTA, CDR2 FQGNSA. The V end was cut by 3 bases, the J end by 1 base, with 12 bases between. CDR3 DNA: TGTGCCAGCAGCTTCCGTGGGGGCCCGAACACTGAAGCTTTCTTT. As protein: CASSFRGGPNTEAFF.

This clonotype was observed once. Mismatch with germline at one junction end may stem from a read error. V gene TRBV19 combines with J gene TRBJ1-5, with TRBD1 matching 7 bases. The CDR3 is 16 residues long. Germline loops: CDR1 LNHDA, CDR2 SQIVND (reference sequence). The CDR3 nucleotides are TGTGCCAGTAGTATTTGGACGAAAGGGGGCAATCAGGCCCAGCATTTT. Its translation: CASSIWTKGGNQAQHF. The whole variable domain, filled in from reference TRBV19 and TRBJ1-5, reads DGGITQSPKYLFRKEGQNVTLSCEQNLNHDAMYWYRQDPGQGLRLIYYSQIVNDFQKGDIAEGYSVSREKKESFPLTVTSAQKNPTAFYLCASSIWTKGGNQAQHFGDGTRLSIL.